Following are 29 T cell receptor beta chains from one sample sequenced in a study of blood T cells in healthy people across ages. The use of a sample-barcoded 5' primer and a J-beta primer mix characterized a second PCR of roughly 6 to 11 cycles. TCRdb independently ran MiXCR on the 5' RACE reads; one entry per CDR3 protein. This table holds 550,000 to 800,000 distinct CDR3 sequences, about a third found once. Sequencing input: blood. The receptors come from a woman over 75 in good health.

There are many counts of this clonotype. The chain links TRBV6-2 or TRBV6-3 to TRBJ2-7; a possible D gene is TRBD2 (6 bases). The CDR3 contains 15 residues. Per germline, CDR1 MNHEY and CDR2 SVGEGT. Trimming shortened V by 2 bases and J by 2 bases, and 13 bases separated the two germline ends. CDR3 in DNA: TGTGCCAGCAGTTACGCGTCTAGCGTTCCCTACGAGCAGTACTTC. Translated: CASSYASSVPYEQYF.

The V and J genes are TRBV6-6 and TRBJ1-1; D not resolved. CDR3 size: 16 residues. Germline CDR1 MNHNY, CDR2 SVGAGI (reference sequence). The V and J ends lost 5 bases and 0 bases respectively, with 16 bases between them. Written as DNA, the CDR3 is TGTGCCAGCAGTAAGGGATCGACACTTATGAACACTGAAGCTTTCTTT. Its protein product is CASSKGSTLMNTEAFF.

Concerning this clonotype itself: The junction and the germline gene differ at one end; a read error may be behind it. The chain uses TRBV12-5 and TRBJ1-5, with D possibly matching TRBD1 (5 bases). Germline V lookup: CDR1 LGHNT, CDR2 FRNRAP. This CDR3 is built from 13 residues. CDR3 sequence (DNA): TGTGCTAGGGGTTTTGACAGCCATCAGCCCCAGCATTTT. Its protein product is CARGFDSHQPQHF.

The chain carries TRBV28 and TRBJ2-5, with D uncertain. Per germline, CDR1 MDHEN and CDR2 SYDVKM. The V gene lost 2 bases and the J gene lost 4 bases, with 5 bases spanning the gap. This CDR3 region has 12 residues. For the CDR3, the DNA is TGTGCCAGCAGTTTACCTCGAGAGACCCAGTACTTC. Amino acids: CASSLPRETQYF.

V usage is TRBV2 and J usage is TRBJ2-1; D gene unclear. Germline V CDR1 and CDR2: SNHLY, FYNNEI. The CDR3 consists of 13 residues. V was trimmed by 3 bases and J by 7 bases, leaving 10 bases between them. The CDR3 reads CASSDGRWNEQFF. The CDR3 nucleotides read TGTGCCAGCAGTGACGGGCGGTGGAATGAGCAGTTCTTC. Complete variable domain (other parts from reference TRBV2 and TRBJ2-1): EPEVTQTPSHQVTQMGQEVILRCVPISNHLYFYWYRQILGQKVEFLVSFYNNEISEKSEIFDDQFSVERPDGSNFTLKIRSTKLEDSAMYFCASSDGRWNEQFFGPGTRLTVL.

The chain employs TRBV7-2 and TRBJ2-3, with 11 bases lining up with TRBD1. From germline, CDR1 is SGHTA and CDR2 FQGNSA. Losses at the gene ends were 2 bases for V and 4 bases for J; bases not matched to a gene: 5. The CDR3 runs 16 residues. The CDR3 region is CASSLRRTGGADTQYF. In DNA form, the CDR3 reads TGTGCCAGCAGCTTACGGAGGACAGGGGGCGCAGATACGCAGTATTTT.

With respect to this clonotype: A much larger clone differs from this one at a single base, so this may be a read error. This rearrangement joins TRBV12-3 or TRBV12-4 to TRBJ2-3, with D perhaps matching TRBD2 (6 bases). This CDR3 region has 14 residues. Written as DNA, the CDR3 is TGTGCCAGCAGTTTAGTAACTAGCACAGATGCGCAGTATTTT. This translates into CASSLVTSTDAQYF.

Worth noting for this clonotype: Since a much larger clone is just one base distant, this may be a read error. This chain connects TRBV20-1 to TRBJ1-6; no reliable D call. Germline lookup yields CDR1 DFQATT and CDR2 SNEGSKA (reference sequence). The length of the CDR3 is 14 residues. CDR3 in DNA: TGCAGTGCTAGAGAGCCCAGGATGGGTTCACCCCCCCACTTT. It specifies CSAREPRMGSPPHF.

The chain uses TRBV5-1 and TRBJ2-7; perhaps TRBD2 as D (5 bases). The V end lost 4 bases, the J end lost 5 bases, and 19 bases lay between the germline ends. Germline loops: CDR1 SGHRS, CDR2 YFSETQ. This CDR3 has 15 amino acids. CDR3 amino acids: CASSPSGETVNEQYF. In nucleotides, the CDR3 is TGCGCCAGCAGCCCGAGCGGAGAAACGGTAAACGAGCAGTACTTC.

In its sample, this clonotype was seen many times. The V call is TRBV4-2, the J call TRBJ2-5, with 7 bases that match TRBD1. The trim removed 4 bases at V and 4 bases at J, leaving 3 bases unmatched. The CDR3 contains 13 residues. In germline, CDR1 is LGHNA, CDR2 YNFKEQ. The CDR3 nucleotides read TGTGCCAGCAGCCCAGAGGGGGCAGAGACCCAGTACTTC. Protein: CASSPEGAETQYF.

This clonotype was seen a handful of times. CDR3: CASSNTGRSSYNSPLHF. CDR3 DNA sequence: TGTGCCAGCAGTAACACAGGGAGGAGCTCCTATAATTCACCCCTCCACTTT. The genes are TRBV11-1 and TRBJ1-6; D perhaps matches TRBD1 (6 bases). Trimming shortened V by 6 bases and J by 0 bases, and 15 bases separated the two germline ends. CDR3 length: 17 amino acids. Germline V gene sequence: CDR1 SGHAT, CDR2 FQDESV (reference sequence).

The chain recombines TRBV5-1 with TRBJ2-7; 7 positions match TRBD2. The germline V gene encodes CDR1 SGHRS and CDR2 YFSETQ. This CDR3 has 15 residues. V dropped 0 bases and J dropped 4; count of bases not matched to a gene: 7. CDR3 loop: CASSLASGVVYEQYF. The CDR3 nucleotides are TGCGCCAGCAGCTTGGCCAGCGGGGTGGTATACGAGCAGTACTTC.

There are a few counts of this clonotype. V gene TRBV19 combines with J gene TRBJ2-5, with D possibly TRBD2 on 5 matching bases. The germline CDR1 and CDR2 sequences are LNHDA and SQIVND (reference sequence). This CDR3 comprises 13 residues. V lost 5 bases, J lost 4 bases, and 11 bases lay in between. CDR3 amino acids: CASSLGEGETQYF. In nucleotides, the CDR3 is TGTGCCAGTAGTCTCGGCGAGGGAGAGACCCAGTACTTC. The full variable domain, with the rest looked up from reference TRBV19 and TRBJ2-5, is DGGITQSPKYLFRKEGQNVTLSCEQNLNHDAMYWYRQDPGQGLRLIYYSQIVNDFQKGDIAEGYSVSREKKESFPLTVTSAQKNPTAFYLCASSLGEGETQYFGPGTRLLVL.

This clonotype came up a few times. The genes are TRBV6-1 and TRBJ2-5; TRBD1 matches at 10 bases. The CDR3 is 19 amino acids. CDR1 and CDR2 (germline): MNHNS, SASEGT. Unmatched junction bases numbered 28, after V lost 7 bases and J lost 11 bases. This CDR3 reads CASIQSGTGVGLVDNEQYF. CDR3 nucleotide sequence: TGTGCCAGCATTCAATCCGGGACAGGGGTGGGACTAGTGGACAATGAGCAGTACTTC.

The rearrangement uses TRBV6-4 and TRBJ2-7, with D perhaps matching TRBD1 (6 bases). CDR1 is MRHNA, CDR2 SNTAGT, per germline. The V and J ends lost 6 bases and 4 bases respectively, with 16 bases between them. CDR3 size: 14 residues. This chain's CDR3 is CASSLNTGFYEQYF. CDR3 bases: TGTGCCAGCAGCTTAAACACAGGGTTTTACGAGCAGTACTTC.

Here the CDR3 reads CASSPGGRANEQFF. CDR3 nucleotide sequence: TGTGCCAGCAGCCCCGGCGGGAGGGCGAATGAGCAGTTCTTC. The V and J genes are TRBV6-5 and TRBJ2-1; TRBD2 matches 9 bases. V trimming: 6 bases; J trimming: 7 bases; junction bases outside the gene matches: 7. CDR1 and CDR2 from the germline V gene are MNHEY and SVGAGI. The CDR3 totals 14 residues.

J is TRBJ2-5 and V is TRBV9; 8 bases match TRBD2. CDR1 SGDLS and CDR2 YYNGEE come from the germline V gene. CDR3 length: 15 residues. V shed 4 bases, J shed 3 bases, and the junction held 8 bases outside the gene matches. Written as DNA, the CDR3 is TGTGCCAGCAGCTTACCGCGGGGGGCGGAAGAGACCCAGTACTTC. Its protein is CASSLPRGAEETQYF.

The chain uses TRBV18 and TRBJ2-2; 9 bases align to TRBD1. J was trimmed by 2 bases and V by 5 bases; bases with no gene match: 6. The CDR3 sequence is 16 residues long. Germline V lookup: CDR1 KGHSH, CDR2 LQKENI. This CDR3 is CASSGGTGTNTGELFF. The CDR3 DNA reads TGTGCCAGCTCAGGCGGGACAGGGACAAACACCGGGGAGCTGTTTTTT.

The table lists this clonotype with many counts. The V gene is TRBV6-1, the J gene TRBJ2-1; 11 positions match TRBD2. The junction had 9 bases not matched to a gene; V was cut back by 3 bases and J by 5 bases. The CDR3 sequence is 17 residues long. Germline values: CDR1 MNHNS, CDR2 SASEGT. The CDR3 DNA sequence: TGTGCCAGCAGTGATCAGATAGCGGGGGGGCCCAACAATGAGCAGTTCTTC. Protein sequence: CASSDQIAGGPNNEQFF.

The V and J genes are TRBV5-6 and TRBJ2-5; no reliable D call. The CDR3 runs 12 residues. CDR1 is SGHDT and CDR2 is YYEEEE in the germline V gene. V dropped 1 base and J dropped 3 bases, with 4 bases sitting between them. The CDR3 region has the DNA TGTGCCAGCAGCTTGATAAAAGAGACCCAGTACTTC. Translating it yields CASSLIKETQYF.

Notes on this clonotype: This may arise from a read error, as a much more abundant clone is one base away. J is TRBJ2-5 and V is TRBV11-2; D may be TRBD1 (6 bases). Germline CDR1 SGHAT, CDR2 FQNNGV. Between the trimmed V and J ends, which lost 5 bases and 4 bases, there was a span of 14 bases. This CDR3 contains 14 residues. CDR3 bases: TGTGCCAGCAGCATCGGCAGGGGTGTAGAGACCCAGTACTTC. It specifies CASSIGRGVETQYF. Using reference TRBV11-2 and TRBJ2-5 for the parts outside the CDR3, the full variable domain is EAGVAQSPRYKIIEKRQSVAFWCNPISGHATLYWYQQILGQGPKLLIQFQNNGVVDDSQLPKDRFSAERLKGVDSTLKIQPAKLEDSAVYLCASSIGRGVETQYFGPGTRLLVL.

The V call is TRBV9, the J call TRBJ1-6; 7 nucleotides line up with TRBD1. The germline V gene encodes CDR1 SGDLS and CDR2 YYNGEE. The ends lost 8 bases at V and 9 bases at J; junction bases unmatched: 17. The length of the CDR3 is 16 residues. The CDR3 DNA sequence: TGTGCCAGTAGCCCCCCGAGACAGGGAGCGGCTTCACCCCTCCACTTT. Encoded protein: CASSPPRQGAASPLHF.

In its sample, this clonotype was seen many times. CDR3: CASSFSPTFYGYTF. Here the CDR3 DNA reads TGTGCCAGCAGCTTCTCACCTACGTTCTATGGCTACACCTTC. This chain joins TRBV7-3 and TRBJ1-2, with D unresolved. Germline V gene lookup returns CDR1 SGHTA and CDR2 FQGTGA. Trimming shortened V by 3 bases and J by 4 bases, and 12 bases separated the two germline ends. The CDR3 contains 14 residues.

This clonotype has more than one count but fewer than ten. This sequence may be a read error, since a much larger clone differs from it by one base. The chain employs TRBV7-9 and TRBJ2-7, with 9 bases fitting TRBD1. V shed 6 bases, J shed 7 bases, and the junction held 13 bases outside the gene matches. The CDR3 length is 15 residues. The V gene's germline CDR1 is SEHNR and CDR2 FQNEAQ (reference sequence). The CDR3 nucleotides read TGTGCCAGCAGTTCAGGACAGGGGCTTATCAATGAGCAGTACTTC. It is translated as CASSSGQGLINEQYF.

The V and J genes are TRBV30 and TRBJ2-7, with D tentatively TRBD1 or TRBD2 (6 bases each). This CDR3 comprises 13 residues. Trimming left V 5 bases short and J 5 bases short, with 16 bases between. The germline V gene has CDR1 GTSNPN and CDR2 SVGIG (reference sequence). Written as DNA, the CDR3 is TGTGCCTGGGCCGGGGGCAGGGCCCACGAGCAGTACTTC. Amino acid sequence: CAWAGGRAHEQYF.

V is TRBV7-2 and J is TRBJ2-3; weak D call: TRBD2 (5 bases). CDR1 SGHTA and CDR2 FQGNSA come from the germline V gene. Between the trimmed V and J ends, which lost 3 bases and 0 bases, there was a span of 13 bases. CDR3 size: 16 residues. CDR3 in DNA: TGTGCCAGCAGCTTTGGGCTAGCCTTTAGCACAGATACGCAGTATTTT. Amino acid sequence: CASSFGLAFSTDTQYF.

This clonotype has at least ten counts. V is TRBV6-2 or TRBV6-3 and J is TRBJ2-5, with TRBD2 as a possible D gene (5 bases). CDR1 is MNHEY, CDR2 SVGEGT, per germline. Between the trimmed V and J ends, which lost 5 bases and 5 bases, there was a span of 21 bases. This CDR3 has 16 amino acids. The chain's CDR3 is CASSPRLRTVEETQYF. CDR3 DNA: TGTGCCAGCAGTCCACGGCTCAGGACTGTAGAGGAGACCCAGTACTTC.

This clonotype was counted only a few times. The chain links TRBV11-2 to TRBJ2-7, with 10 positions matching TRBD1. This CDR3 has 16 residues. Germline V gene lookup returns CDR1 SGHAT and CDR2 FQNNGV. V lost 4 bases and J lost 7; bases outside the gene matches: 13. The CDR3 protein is CASSWSGTGVTNEQYF. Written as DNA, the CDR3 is TGTGCCAGCAGCTGGTCCGGGACAGGGGTTACCAATGAGCAGTACTTC. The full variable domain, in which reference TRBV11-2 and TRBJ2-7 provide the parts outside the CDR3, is EAGVAQSPRYKIIEKRQSVAFWCNPISGHATLYWYQQILGQGPKLLIQFQNNGVVDDSQLPKDRFSAERLKGVDSTLKIQPAKLEDSAVYLCASSWSGTGVTNEQYFGPGTRLTVT.

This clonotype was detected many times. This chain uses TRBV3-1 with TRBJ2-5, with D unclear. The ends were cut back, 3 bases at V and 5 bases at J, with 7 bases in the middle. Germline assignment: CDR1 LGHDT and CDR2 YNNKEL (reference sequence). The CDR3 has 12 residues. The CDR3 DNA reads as TGTGCCAGCAGCCAGGGCAGGGAGACCCAGTACTTC. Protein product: CASSQGRETQYF.